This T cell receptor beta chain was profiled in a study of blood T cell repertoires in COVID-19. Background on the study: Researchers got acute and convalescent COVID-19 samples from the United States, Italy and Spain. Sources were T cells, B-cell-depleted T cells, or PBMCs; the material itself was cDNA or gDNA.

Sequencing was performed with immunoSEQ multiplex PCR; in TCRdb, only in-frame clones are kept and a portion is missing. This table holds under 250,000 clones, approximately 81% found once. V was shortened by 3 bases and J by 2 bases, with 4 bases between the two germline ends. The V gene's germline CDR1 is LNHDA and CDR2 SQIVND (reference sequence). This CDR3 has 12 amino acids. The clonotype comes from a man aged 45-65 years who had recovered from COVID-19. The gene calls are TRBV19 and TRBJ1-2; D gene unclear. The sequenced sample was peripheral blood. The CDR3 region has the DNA TGTGCCAGTAGTATTCTCAACTATGGCTACACCTTC. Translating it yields CASSILNYGYTF.